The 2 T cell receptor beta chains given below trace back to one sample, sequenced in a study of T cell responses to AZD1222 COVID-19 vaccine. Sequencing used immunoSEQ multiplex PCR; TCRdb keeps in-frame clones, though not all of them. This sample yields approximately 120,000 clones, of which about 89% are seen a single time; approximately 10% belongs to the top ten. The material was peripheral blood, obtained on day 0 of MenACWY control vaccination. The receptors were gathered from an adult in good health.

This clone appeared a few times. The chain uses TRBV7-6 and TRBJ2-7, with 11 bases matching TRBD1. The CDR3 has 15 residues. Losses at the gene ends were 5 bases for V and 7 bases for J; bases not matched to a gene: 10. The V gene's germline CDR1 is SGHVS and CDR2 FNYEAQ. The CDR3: CASSPGQGGIGEQYF. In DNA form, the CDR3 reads TGTGCCAGCAGCCCGGGACAGGGGGGCATCGGGGAGCAGTACTTC.

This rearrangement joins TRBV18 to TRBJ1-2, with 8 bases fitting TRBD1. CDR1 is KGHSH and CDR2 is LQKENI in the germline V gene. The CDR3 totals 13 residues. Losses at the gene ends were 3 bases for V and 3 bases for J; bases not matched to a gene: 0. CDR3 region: CASSPDRDYGYTF. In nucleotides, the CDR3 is TGTGCCAGCTCACCGGACAGGGACTATGGCTACACCTTC.